The TCR beta chain under discussion was sequenced for a study of shared T cell receptors in the human thymus. Germline values: CDR1 SGDLS, CDR2 YYNGEE. With 3 bases clipped from V and 5 bases from J, the junction kept 8 bases outside the gene matches. The CDR3 has 14 amino acids. This table comes from immunoSEQ multiplex PCR, and its TCRdb copy is limited to in-frame clones, with some not included. The sample lists some 700,000 clones, roughly 90% occurring once. This sample also belongs to another study, concerning human thymus T cells. From that second work: Serving as donors were healthy Finnish infants, each of whom was having open corrective surgery for congenital heart defects. Unrelated individuals reportedly shared highly overlapping thymic TCR repertoires.

The chain recombines TRBV9 with TRBJ2-7, with 7 bases fitting TRBD1. This receptor was taken from a boy in the first two years of life with a congenital heart defect. Sequences were obtained from thymocytes. The CDR3 here is CASSAQGRRNEQYF. CDR3 nucleotides: TGTGCCAGCAGCGCACAGGGGCGGAGGAACGAGCAGTACTTC.